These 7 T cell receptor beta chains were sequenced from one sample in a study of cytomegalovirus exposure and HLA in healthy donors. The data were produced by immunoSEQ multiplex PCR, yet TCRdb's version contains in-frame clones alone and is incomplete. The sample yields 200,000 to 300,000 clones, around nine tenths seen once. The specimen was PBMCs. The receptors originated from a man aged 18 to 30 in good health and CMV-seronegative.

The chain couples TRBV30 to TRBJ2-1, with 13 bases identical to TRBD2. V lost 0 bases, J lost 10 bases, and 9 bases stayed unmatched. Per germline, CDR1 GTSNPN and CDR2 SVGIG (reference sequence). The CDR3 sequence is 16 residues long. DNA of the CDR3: TGTGCCTGGAGTGTACAGGGGACTAGCGGGATTCACGAGCAGTTCTTC. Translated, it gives CAWSVQGTSGIHEQFF.

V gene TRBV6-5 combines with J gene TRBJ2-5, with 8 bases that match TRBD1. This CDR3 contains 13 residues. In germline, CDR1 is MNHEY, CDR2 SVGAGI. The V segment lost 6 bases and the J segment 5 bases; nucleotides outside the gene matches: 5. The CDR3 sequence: CASRRTGLETQYF. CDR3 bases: TGTGCCAGCAGACGGACAGGGTTGGAGACCCAGTACTTC.

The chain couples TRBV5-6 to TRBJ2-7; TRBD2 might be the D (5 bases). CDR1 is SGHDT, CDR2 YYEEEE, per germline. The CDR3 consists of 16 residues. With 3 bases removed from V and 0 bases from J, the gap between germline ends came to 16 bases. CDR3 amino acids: CASSSLTGKRSYEQYF. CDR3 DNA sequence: TGTGCCAGCAGCTCCCTTACCGGGAAACGCTCCTACGAGCAGTACTTC.

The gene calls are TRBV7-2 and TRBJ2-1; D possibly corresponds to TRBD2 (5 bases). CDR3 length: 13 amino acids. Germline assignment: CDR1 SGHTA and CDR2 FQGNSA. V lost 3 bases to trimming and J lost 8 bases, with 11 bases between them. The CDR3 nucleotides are TGTGCCAGCAGCTTGCGCCTAGCTTATGAGCAGTTCTTC. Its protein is CASSLRLAYEQFF.

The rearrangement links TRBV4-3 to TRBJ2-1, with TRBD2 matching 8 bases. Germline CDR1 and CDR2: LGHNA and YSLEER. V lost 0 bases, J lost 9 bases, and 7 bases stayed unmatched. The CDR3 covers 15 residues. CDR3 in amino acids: CASSQDPAGEVEQFF. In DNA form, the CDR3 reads TGCGCCAGCAGCCAAGATCCAGCGGGAGAGGTTGAGCAGTTCTTC.

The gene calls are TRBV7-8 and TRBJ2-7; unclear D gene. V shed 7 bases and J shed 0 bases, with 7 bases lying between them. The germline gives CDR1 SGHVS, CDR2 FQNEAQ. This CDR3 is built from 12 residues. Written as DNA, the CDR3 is TGTGCCAGCACCCACAGCTCCTACGAGCAGTACTTC. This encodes CASTHSSYEQYF.

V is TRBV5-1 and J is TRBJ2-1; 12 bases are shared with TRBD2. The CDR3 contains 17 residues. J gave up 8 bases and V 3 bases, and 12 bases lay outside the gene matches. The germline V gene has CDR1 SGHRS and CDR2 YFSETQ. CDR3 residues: CASSSLTSGSGEDEQFF. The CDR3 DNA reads TGCGCCAGCAGCTCCCTGACTAGCGGGAGTGGGGAGGATGAGCAGTTCTTC.